This T cell receptor (beta chain) was identified during a study of blood T cell repertoires in COVID-19. As for the study in general: COVID-19 samples collected from the United States, Italy and Spain covered acute and convalescent phases.

Losses at the gene ends were 0 bases for V and 2 bases for J; bases not matched to a gene: 4. Germline V gene lookup returns CDR1 KGHSH and CDR2 LQKENI. CDR3 size: 16 residues. The repertoire was sequenced with immunoSEQ multiplex PCR; TCRdb's copy has only in-frame clones and lacks some. The sample has some 97,000 clones; almost 90% are singletons. What was sequenced was peripheral blood. The gene calls are TRBV18 and TRBJ2-7; TRBD1 matches 10 bases. This TCR derives from a human donor in a cohort sampled during active COVID-19. The CDR3 DNA follows: TGTGCCAGCTCACCACCGACAGGGGGCTCTGCCTACGAGCAGTACTTC. This translates into CASSPPTGGSAYEQYF.